Described below is a single T cell receptor (beta chain) sequence and its context. Its antigen remains unidentified. Nothing much larger sits one base from this clone, and base qualities are not available. The data were taken from a study of CD8 T cells in Susac syndrome (dated by TCRdb to between 2018 and 2021). At the level of the whole study: Among the sequenced Susac syndrome patients, over five had clinically active disease and 8 or 9 were in clinical remission. At the time of blood withdrawal, Susac syndrome patients were either therapy-naive, taking corticosteroids (with some also receiving IVIg), or on IVIg alone. The study used repertoire sequencing to test whether antigen drove CD8+ T cell activation and differentiation in Susac syndrome.

The V end gives up 5 bases and the J end 3 bases, leaving 3 bases in the junction not matched to a gene. From the germline V gene (reference sequence), CDR1 is SEHNR and CDR2 is FQNEAQ. The CDR3 has 13 amino acids, counting the end cysteine and phenylalanine. Solely the CDR3 DNA is kept, with 39 bases framed from the first base. RNA was extracted using the RNeasy kit, and about 0.45 to 1 ug of the RNA was reverse transcribed with random hexamers. The immunoSEQ multiplex PCR assay, covering 54 Vbeta and 13 Jbeta segments, was used to amplify TCR beta CDR3 regions. To correct PCR amplification bias, a synthetic template baseline was used for both primer optimization and computational correction. For the original study's pipeline: Reads were assigned to V, D and J genes according to IMGT and analyzed in immunoSEQ Analyzer, with only productive sequences retained. Clonality was calculated as one minus the Shannon entropy normalized by log2 of the number of productive unique sequences. For each patient and control, public and private clones were evaluated among the 100 most prevalent clones. Clones were defined as Susac-specific when absent from the healthy and MS cohorts, from approximately 970 published viral clones and from other ImmuneACCESS disease sequences. The raw public data were reprocessed by TCRdb itself: fastp quality trimming at Q25, MiXCR clonotype calling, in-frame beta chains only. A single entry per CDR3 protein holds the most common genes and DNA from its merged rows. Clone size and V and J calls follow TCRdb, not the original study. Present in this sample are approximately 160,000 distinct CDR3 sequences, 90% to 96% of which were seen just once. The leading ten clones occupy roughly 0.12% of the sample.

Summary of the overall study and its limitations: The CD4+ T cell repertoire of patients with Susac syndrome showed no detectable clonal expansion. The number of individuals in the TCR sequencing and HLA analysis was recognized as being relatively small.

High-throughput TCR beta sequencing profiled peripheral blood CD8+ and CD4+ T cells from healthy donors, Susac syndrome patients and multiple sclerosis patients. Susac syndrome patients met recently defined diagnostic criteria for definite or probable disease. CD8+ TEMRA cells were enriched by FACS, while bulk CD8+ and CD4+ T cells were purified by magnetic negative isolation. Blood was drawn into EDTA tubes, processed within 24 hours, and PBMCs were isolated by density gradient centrifugation. PBMCs intended for TCR sequencing were frozen in liquid nitrogen and were later thawed in a 37 degrees C water bath. The sorted or isolated CD4+, CD8+ and CD8+ TEMRA cells had a purity of 90% or higher.

This sequence uses TRBV7-9 and TRBJ1-2; a stretch of 7 junction bases matches TRBD1. Material: CD4+ T cells from PBMCs. The sequence derives from a human donor with Susac syndrome. This receptor has the CDR3 CASSPGQYYGYTF. The DNA sequence follows: TGTGCCAGCAGCCCGGGACAGTACTATGGCTACACCTTC.